This T cell receptor beta chain originates from a study of T cell changes during pregnancy in multiple sclerosis. Method: immunoSEQ multiplex PCR; TCRdb's copy keeps in-frame clones and lacks some. The sample has more than 65,000 clones, 90% to 95% seen once. This CDR3 is built from 14 residues. The clonotype comes from a female donor with multiple sclerosis, enrolled in a pregnancy study. Source: peripheral blood, taken in the second trimester of pregnancy. The chain links TRBV21-1 to TRBJ2-3; the table's D call TRBD1 went unverified against the DNA. TRBV21-1 is deemed a pseudogene. CDR3 in amino acids: CASSLRTDTDTQYF. For the CDR3, the DNA is TGTGCCAGCAGCCTCCGGACAGACACAGATACGCAGTATTTT.